The clone carrying this TCR beta chain was observed at least ten times. The antigen remains unidentified. TCRdb independently ran MiXCR on the reads; one entry per CDR3 protein. The sample holds around 230,000 distinct CDR3 sequences, approximately 38% seen once. This specimen comes from a study of T cell repertoires in cytomegalovirus infection. Across the whole study: Recently identified HLA-C-restricted and well-studied HLA-B-restricted CMV epitopes were used.

The TCR sequence derives from a human donor in good health (CMV status not recorded). Some clones in this sample may be carry-over from other donors' samples. The material was CD8+ T cells from cultured PBMCs, obtained from culture after CMV antigen stimulation.

The CDR3, as DNA: TGTGCCATCAGTGGACTAGCGGCCTCTAACACCTACAATGAGCAGTTCTTC. Its protein is CAISGLAASNTYNEQFF. The chain combines TRBV10-3 with TRBJ2-1; 9 bases map to TRBD2. The germline CDR1 and CDR2 sequences are ENHRY and SYGVKD. The V segment lost 4 bases and the J segment 2 bases; nucleotides outside the gene matches: 9. CDR3 size: 17 residues.